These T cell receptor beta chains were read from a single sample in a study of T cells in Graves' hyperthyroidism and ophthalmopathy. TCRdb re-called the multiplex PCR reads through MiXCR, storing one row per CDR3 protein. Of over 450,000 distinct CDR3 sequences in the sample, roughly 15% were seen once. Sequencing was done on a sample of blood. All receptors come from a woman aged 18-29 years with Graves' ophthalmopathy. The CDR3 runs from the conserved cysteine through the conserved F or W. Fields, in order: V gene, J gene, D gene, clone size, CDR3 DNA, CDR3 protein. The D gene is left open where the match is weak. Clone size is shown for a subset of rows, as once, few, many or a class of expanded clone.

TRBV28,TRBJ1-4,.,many,TGTGCCAGCAGTTTTGTGAGTGGAACTAATGAAAAACTGTTTTTT,CASSFVSGTNEKLFF
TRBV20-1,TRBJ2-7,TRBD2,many,TGCAGTGCTAGCCTCGGGACTAGCGGCTTCTACGAGCAGTACTTC,CSASLGTSGFYEQYF
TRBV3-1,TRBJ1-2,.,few,TGTGCCAGCACGCGAGGGGATCGTGACTACACCTTC,CASTRGDRDYTF
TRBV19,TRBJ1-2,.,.,TGTGCCAGTAGTATTAGGCCAGACTATGGCTACACCTTC,CASSIRPDYGYTF
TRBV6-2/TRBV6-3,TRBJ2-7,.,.,TGTGCCAGCAGCCTCGAACCAAGAGGGGAGCAGTACTTC,CASSLEPRGEQYF
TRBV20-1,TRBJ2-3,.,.,TGCAGTGCTGCCAGGGGCGCGGGCACAGATACGCAGTATTTT,CSAARGAGTDTQYF
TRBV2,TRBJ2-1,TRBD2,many,TGTGCCAGCAGTGACCCACTAGCGGGAGTCCACAATGAGCAGTTCTTC,CASSDPLAGVHNEQFF
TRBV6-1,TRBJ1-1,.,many,TGTGCCAGCAGCTCCGGGACCCGCCGATTGGGCACTGAAGCTTTCTTT,CASSSGTRRLGTEAFF
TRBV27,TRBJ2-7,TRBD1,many,TGTGCCAGCAGTGACAGGGCGGCCGAGCAGTACTTC,CASSDRAAEQYF
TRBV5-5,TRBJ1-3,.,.,TGTGCCAGCAGCTTGGTAAAGGGTGCTTCTGGAAACACCATATATTTT,CASSLVKGASGNTIYF
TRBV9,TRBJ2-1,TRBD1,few,TGTGCCAGCAGCGTATCGGACAGGGCCAGCTCCTACAATGAGCAGTTCTTC,CASSVSDRASSYNEQFF
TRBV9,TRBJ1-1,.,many,TGTGCCAGCAGCGGGGGCCGGGGACGTTTGGACACTGAAGCTTTCTTT,CASSGGRGRLDTEAFF
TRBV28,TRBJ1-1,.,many,TGTGCCAGCAGTTTAGAGACATTGAACACTGAAGCTTTCTTT,CASSLETLNTEAFF
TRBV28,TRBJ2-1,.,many,TGTGCCAGCAGTTTAAACTTCCTGGGGGGCGCGTCCCTGTACAATGAGCAGTTCTTC,CASSLNFLGGASLYNEQFF
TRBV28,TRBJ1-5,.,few,TGTGCCAGCCATAGGGCACCTCAGCCCCAGCATTTT,CASHRAPQPQHF
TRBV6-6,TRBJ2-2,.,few,TGTGCCAGCAGTTACTCGCCAGGGTCGGGCACCGGGGAGCTGTTTTTT,CASSYSPGSGTGELFF